This T cell receptor (beta chain) was observed in a study of OX40 agonist ivuxolimab in advanced cancers. This clone occurred a few times. Its antigen is as yet unknown. The CDR3 is made up of 9 amino acids. Per the germline V gene, CDR1 is MRHNA and CDR2 is SNTAGT. The method was immunoSEQ multiplex PCR; TCRdb's version includes in-frame clones alone and lacks a portion of them. The sample has tens of thousands of clones, about 89% seen once. Study-level points and caveats: Also present in some nonresponders was a low level of normalized T-cell clonal expansion. Antigen targets of the expanded peripheral T cells went undetermined. Blood T cells, both CD4+ and CD8+, expanded clonally by week 6 at 0.1 to 3.0 mg/kg. Patients with a partial response at 0.1-3.0 mg/kg had among the lowest clonal expansion.

This receptor was identified in an adult with an advanced solid tumor such as melanoma, head and neck, liver or kidney cancer. Sequenced here: CD4+ or CD8+ T cells sorted from blood, sampled in a trial of the OX40 agonist ivuxolimab. The chain has TRBV6-4 and TRBJ1-4, with D unresolved. The DNA for the CDR3 is TGTGGATCGGATGAAAAACTGTTTTTT. Amino acids: CGSDEKLFF.